This T cell receptor (beta chain) was sequenced in a study of PD-1 blockade in classical Hodgkin lymphoma. Study results and caveats: The authors excluded patients who started nivolumab under 1 year after ASCT.

Deletions cut 6 bases from V and 3 bases from J, with 11 bases between. Germline lookup yields CDR1 MNHEY and CDR2 SVGAGI. The CDR3 is 14 amino acids. Sample time point: cycle 4 day 1 (C4D1), after more than five weeks of nivolumab. Every patient experienced relapse after autologous stem cell transplantation, and brentuximab vedotin exposure varied. TCRdb keeps only in-frame clones here, not all; method: immunoSEQ multiplex PCR. The data hold some 20,000 clones, with under 80% observed a single time. This clone showed up just once. What it binds is not known. The receptor's source is a human donor with classical Hodgkin lymphoma. Sequenced here: peripheral blood mononuclear cells (PBMCs), sampled before the fourth cycle of nivolumab. V is TRBV6-5 and J is TRBJ2-2, with a possible D match to TRBD1 (5 bases). The CDR3 nucleotides read TGTGCCAGCAGAAGAACAGGCTACACCGGGGAGCTGTTTTTT. This gives the protein CASRRTGYTGELFF.